These 9 T cell receptor beta chains share one sample of origin, sequenced in a study of blood T cell repertoires in COVID-19. TCRdb keeps only in-frame clones here, not all; method: immunoSEQ multiplex PCR. The table has under 300,000 clones, more than 75% seen once. Source material: PBMCs or T cells enriched from blood (not recorded which). All receptors come from a woman aged 50 to 65 who had recovered from COVID-19.

The chain couples TRBV5-1 to TRBJ1-1, with 9 bases identical to TRBD1. After removal of 3 bases from V and 4 bases from J, the junction contained 7 bases not matched to a gene. Germline-derived CDR1 and CDR2 are SGHRS and YFSETQ. The CDR3 is 15 residues long. The CDR3 nucleotides are TGCGCCAGCAGCTGGTCGGGACAGGGTGGCACTGAAGCTTTCTTT. Protein: CASSWSGQGGTEAFF.

The V call is TRBV5-1, the J call TRBJ1-2; D is ambiguous. The CDR3 runs 13 residues. CDR1 and CDR2 (germline): SGHRS, YFSETQ. The V and J ends lost 6 bases and 3 bases respectively, with 12 bases between them. Here the CDR3 reads CASKVLGDYGYTF. CDR3 nucleotides: TGCGCCAGCAAGGTCCTAGGTGACTATGGCTACACCTTC.

This rearrangement joins TRBV4-1 to TRBJ1-6; D unresolved. The CDR3 covers 15 residues. V shed 0 bases and J shed 9 bases, with 12 bases lying between them. Germline CDR1 is MGHRA and CDR2 is YSYEKL. CDR3 residues: CASSQERGFGSPLHF. The CDR3 bases are TGCGCCAGCAGCCAAGAACGCGGTTTTGGTTCACCCCTCCACTTT.

The chain joins TRBV24-1 to TRBJ1-5; 8 bases are a match to TRBD1. The V segment lost 2 bases and the J segment 13 bases; nucleotides outside the gene matches: 3. CDR3 length equals 12 residues. Germline V gene sequence: CDR1 KGHDR, CDR2 SFDVKD. CDR3 nucleotides: TGTGCCACCAGTGATTCGGACAGGGAGCAGCATTTT. Translated: CATSDSDREQHF.

The V gene is TRBV5-4, the J gene TRBJ2-1, with 8 nucleotides matching TRBD2. CDR1 and CDR2 (germline): SGHNT, YYREEE (reference sequence). The CDR3 runs to 15 residues. V lost 3 bases to trimming and J lost 3 bases; unmatched junction nucleotides: 5. CDR3 loop: CASSSREGRYNEQFF. The CDR3 DNA reads TGTGCCAGCAGCTCTCGGGAGGGCCGCTACAATGAGCAGTTCTTC. The whole variable domain, filled in from reference TRBV5-4 and TRBJ2-1, reads ETGVTQSPTHLIKTRGQQVTLRCSSQSGHNTVSWYQQALGQGPQFIFQYYREEENGRGNFPPRFSGLQFPNYSSELNVNALELDDSALYLCASSSREGRYNEQFFGPGTRLTVL.

The rearrangement uses TRBV12-3 or TRBV12-4 and TRBJ2-1; unclear D gene. The CDR3 has 11 amino acids. V was pared by 6 bases and J by 8 bases, with 8 bases between. CDR3 amino acids: CASSIRDEQFF. The CDR3 region has the DNA TGTGCCAGCAGCATTCGAGATGAGCAGTTCTTC.

Regarding this clone: Other nucleotide sequences from this sample produce the same CDR3. The chain recombines TRBV28 with TRBJ2-1; 13 bases match TRBD2. The CDR3 sequence is 14 residues long. V lost 6 bases, J lost 9 bases, and 5 bases stayed unmatched. Germline CDR1 is MDHEN and CDR2 is SYDVKM. The DNA of the CDR3 is TGTGCCAGCAGGCCGGGACTAGCGGGATCTGAGCAGTTCTTC. Amino acid sequence: CASRPGLAGSEQFF.

The genes are TRBV28 and TRBJ2-3, with TRBD2 matching over 12 bases. V was clipped by 6 bases and J by 4 bases; unmatched bases: 8. The CDR3 length is 16 residues. The germline V gene has CDR1 MDHEN and CDR2 SYDVKM. Written as DNA, the CDR3 is TGTGCCAGCAGCTTCACTAGCGGGGGGACGGCAGATACGCAGTATTTT. Protein: CASSFTSGGTADTQYF.

As to this clone: The sample holds other DNA sequences that translate to the same CDR3. The rearrangement links TRBV19 to TRBJ1-2; 7 bases align to TRBD1. Germline-derived CDR1 and CDR2 are LNHDA and SQIVND (reference sequence). This CDR3 is 16 amino acids long. The trim removed 6 bases at V and 1 base at J, leaving 11 bases unmatched. The DNA of the CDR3 is TGTGCCAGTAGGCTCGGAGTGCAGGGGGTTAACTATGGCTACACCTTC. Protein: CASRLGVQGVNYGYTF.